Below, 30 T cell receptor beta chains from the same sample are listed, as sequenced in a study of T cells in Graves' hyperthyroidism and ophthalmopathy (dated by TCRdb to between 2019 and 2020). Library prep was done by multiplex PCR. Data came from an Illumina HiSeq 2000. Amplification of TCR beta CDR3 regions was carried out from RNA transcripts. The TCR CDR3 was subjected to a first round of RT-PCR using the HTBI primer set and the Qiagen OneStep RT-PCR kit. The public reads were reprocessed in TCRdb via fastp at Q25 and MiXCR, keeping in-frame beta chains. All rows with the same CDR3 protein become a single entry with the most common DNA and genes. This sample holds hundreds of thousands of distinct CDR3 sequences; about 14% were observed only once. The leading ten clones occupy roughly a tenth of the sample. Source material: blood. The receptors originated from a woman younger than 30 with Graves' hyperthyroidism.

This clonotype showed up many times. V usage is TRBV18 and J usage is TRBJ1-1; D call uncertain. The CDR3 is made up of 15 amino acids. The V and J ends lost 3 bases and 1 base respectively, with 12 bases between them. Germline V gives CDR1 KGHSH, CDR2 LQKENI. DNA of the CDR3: TGTGCCAGCTCACCGCGGAGGACCACGAACACTGAAGCTTTCTTT. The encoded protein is CASSPRRTTNTEAFF. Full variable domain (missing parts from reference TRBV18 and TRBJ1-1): NAGVMQNPRHLVRRRGQEARLRCSPMKGHSHVYWYRQLPEEGLKFMVYLQKENIIDESGMPKERFSAEFPKEGPSILRIQQVVRGDSAAYFCASSPRRTTNTEAFFGQGTRLTVV.

As DNA, the CDR3 is TGCGCCAGCAGCCAAGCCGGGCCCTGGAACACTGAAGCTTTCTTT. It specifies CASSQAGPWNTEAFF. This chain links TRBV4-1 with TRBJ1-1; D not resolved. V dropped 1 base and J dropped 1 base, with 10 bases sitting between them. Germline V gene sequence: CDR1 MGHRA, CDR2 YSYEKL. The CDR3 contains 15 residues.

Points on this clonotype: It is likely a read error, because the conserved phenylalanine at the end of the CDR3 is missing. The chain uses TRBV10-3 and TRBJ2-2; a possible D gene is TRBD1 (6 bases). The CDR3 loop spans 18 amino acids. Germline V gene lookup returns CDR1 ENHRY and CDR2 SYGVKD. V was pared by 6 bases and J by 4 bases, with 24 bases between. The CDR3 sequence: CAIRRWLQGGEGTGELFL. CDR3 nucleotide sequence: TGTGCCATCAGAAGATGGTTACAGGGCGGTGAAGGCACCGGGGAGCTGTTTCTT.

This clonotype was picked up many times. CDR3 in DNA: TGTGCCAGCAGTTACCCAACCGCCGGGGAGCTGTTTTTT. This gives the protein CASSYPTAGELFF. This chain uses TRBV6-1 with TRBJ2-2; no clear D. Per germline, CDR1 MNHNS and CDR2 SASEGT. There are 13 residues in the CDR3. V was clipped by 5 bases and J by 6 bases, with 10 bases between them.

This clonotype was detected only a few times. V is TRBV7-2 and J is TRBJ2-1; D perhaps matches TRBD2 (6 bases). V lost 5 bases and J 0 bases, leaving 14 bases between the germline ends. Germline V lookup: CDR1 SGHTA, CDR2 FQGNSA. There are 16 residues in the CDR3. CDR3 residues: CASSLTRRSSYNEQFF. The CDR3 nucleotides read TGTGCCAGCAGCCTGACTAGAAGGAGCTCCTACAATGAGCAGTTCTTC.

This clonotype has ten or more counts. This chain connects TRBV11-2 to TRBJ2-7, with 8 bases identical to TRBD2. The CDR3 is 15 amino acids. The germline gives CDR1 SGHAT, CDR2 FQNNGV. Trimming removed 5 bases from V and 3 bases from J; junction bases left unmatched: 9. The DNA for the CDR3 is TGTGCCAGCAGCCTCGGACTAGCCTCGGGCTACGAGCAGTACTTC. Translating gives CASSLGLASGYEQYF.

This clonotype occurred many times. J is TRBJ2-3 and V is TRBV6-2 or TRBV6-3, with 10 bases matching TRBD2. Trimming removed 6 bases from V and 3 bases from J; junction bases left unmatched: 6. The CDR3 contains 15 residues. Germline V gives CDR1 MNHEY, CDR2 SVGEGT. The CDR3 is CASSHALAGTDTQYF. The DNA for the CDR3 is TGTGCCAGCAGCCACGCACTAGCGGGGACAGATACGCAGTATTTT.

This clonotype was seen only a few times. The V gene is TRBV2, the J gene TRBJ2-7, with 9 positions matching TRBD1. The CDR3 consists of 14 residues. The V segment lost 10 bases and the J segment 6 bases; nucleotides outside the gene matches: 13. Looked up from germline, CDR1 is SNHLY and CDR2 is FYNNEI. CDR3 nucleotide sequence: TGTGCCACTTTAAGGACAGGGGAGGCCTGCGAGCAGTACTTC. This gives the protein CATLRTGEACEQYF.

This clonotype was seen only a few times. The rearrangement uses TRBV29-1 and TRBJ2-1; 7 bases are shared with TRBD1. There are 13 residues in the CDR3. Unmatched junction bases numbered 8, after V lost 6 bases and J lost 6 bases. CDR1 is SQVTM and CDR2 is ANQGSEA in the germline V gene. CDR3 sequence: CSVRDRVGNEQFF. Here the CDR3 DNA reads TGCAGCGTCAGAGACAGGGTAGGCAATGAGCAGTTCTTC.

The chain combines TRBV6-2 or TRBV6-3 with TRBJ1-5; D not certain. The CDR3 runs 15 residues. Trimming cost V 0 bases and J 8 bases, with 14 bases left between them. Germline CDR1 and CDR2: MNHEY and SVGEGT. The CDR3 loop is CASSYSSQLIEPQHF. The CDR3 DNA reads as TGTGCCAGCAGTTACTCGTCACAGTTGATTGAGCCCCAGCATTTT.

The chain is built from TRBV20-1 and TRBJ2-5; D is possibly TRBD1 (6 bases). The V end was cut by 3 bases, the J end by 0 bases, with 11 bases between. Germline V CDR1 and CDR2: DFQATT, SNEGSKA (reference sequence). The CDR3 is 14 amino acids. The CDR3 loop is CSARKQGYQETQYF. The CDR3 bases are TGCAGTGCTAGGAAGCAGGGGTACCAAGAGACCCAGTACTTC.

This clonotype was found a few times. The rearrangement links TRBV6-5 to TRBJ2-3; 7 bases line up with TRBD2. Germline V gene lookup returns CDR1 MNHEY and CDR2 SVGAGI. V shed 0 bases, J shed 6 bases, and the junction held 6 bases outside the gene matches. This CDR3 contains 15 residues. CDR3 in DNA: TGTGCCAGCAGTTACTCGAGGGCGGGGGTGGATACGCAGTATTTT. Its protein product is CASSYSRAGVDTQYF.

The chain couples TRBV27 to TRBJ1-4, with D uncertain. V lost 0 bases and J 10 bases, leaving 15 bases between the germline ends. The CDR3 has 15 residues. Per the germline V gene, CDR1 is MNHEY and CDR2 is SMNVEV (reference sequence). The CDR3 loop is CASSLSPSWSGKLFF. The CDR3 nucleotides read TGTGCCAGCAGTTTATCCCCCTCGTGGAGTGGAAAACTGTTTTTT.

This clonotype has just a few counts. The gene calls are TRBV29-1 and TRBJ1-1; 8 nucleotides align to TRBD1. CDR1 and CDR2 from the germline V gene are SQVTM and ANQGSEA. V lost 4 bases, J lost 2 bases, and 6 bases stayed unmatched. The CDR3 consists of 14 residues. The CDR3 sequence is CSVVPDRANTEAFF. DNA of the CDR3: TGCAGCGTTGTCCCGGACAGGGCTAACACTGAAGCTTTCTTT.

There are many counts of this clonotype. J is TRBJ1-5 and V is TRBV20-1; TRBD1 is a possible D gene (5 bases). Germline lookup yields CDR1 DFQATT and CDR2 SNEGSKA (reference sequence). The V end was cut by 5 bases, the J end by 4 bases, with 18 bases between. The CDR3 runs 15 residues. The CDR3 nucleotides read TGCAGTGCTTCTCAGGGTGTGGGTGCAAATCAGCCCCAGCATTTT. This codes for CSASQGVGANQPQHF.

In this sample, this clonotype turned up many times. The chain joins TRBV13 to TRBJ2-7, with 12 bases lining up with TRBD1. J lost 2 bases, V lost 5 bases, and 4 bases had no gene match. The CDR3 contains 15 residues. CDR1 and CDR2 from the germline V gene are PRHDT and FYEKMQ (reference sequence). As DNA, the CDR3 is TGTGCCAGCAGCACGGGGACAGGGGGCACCTACGAGCAGTACTTC. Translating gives CASSTGTGGTYEQYF.

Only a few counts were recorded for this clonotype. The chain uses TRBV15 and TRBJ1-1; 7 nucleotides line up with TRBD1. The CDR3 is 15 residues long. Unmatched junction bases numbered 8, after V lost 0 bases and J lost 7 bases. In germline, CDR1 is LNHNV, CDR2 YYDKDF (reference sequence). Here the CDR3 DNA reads TGTGCCACCAGCAGAGAAGGGACAGCGGGAAGTGAAGCTTTCTTT. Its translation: CATSREGTAGSEAFF.

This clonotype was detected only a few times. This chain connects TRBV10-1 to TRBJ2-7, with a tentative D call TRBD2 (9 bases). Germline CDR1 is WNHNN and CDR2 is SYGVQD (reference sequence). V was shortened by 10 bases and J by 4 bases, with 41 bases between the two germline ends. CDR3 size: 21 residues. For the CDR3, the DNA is TGCGCCAACCCGCTGACGACTAAGACAGGGGAGCGGGAGGAGGATGGATACGAGCAGTACTTC. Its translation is CANPLTTKTGEREEDGYEQYF.

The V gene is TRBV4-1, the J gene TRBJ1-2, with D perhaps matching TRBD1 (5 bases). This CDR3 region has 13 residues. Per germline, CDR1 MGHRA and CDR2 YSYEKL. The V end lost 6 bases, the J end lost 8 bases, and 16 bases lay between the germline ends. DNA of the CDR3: TGCGCCAGCAGGTCCATGACTCGGGGCGGCTACACCTTC. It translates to CASRSMTRGGYTF.

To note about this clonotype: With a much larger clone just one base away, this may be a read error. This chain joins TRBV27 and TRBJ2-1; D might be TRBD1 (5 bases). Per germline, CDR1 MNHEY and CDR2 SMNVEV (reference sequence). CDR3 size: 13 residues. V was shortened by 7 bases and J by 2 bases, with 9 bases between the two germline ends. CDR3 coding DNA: TGTGCCAGCATACCAGGGACCTACAATGAGCAGTTCTTC. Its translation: CASIPGTYNEQFF.

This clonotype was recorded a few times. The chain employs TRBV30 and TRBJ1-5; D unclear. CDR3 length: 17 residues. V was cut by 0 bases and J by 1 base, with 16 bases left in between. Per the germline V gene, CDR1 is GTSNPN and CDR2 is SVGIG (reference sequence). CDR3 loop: CAWSVRQSSMSNQPQHF. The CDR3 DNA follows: TGTGCCTGGAGTGTCCGTCAGTCGAGTATGAGCAATCAGCCCCAGCATTTT. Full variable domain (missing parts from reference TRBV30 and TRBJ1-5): SQTIHQWPATLVQPVGSPLSLECTVEGTSNPNLYWYRQAAGRGLQLLFYSVGIGQISSEVPQNLSASRPQDRQFILSSKKLLLSDSGFYLCAWSVRQSSMSNQPQHFGDGTRLSIL.

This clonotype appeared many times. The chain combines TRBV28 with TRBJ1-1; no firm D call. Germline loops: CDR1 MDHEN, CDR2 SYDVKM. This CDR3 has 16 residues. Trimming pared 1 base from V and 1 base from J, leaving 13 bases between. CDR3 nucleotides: TGTGCCAGCAGTTTATCCTATGTAGGGTCGAACACTGAAGCTTTCTTT. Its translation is CASSLSYVGSNTEAFF.

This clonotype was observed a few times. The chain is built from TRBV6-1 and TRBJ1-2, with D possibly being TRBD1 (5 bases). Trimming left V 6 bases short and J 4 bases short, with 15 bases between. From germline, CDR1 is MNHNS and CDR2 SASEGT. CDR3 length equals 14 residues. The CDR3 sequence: CASSPLGVSYGYTF. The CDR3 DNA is TGTGCCAGCAGCCCGCTGGGGGTCTCCTATGGCTACACCTTC.

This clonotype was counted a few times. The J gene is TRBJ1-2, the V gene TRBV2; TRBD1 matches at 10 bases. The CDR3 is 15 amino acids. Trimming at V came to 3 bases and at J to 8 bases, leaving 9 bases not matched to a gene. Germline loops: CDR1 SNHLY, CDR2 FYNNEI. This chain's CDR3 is CASSDPRDRGAGYTF. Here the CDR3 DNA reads TGTGCCAGCAGTGATCCTCGGGACAGGGGAGCCGGCTACACCTTC.

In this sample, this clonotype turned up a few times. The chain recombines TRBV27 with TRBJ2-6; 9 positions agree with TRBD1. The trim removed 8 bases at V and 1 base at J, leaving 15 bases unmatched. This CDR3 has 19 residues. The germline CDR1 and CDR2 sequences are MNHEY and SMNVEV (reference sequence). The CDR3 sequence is CASLFTPGTGLSGANVLTF. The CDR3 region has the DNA TGTGCCAGCCTCTTTACTCCCGGGACAGGGCTTTCTGGGGCCAACGTCCTGACTTTC.

The CDR3 region is CASSYTGPSREKLFF. CDR3 sequence (DNA): TGTGCCAGCAGCTATACAGGACCGTCGCGGGAAAAACTGTTTTTT. This sequence joins TRBV7-2 and TRBJ1-4; D possibly corresponds to TRBD1 (5 bases). This CDR3 is built from 15 residues. The germline V gene encodes CDR1 SGHTA and CDR2 FQGNSA. V shed 4 bases and J shed 8 bases, with 17 bases lying between them.

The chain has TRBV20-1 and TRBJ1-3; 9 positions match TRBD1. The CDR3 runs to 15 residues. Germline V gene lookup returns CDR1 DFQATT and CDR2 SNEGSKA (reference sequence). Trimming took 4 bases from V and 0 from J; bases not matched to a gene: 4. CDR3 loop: CSAKRQGGSGNTIYF. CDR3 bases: TGCAGTGCTAAAAGACAGGGGGGCTCTGGAAACACCATATATTTT.

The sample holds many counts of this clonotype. In DNA, the CDR3 is TGTGCCAGCAGCTGGACAGGGAAAAATTCACCCCTCCACTTT. Its translation: CASSWTGKNSPLHF. V usage is TRBV5-8 and J usage is TRBJ1-6; the match to TRBD1 covers 8 bases. This CDR3 comprises 14 residues. CDR1 SGHTS and CDR2 YDEGEE come from the germline V gene. V gave up 3 bases and J gave up 7 bases; unmatched junction bases: 3.

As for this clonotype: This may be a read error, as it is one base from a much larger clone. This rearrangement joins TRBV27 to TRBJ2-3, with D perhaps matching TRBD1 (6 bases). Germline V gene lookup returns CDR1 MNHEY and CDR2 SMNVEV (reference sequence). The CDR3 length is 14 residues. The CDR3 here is CASSLQDSTDTRYF. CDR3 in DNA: TGTGCCAGCAGCCTCCAGGACAGCACAGATACGCGGTATTTT.

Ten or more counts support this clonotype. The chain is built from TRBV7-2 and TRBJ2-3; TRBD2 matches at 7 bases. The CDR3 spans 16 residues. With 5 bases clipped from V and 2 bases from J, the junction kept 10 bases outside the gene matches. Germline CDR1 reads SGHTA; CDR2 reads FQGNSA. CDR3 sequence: CASSPTSTLLTDTQYF. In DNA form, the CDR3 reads TGTGCCAGCAGCCCGACTAGCACCTTACTCACAGATACGCAGTATTTT.